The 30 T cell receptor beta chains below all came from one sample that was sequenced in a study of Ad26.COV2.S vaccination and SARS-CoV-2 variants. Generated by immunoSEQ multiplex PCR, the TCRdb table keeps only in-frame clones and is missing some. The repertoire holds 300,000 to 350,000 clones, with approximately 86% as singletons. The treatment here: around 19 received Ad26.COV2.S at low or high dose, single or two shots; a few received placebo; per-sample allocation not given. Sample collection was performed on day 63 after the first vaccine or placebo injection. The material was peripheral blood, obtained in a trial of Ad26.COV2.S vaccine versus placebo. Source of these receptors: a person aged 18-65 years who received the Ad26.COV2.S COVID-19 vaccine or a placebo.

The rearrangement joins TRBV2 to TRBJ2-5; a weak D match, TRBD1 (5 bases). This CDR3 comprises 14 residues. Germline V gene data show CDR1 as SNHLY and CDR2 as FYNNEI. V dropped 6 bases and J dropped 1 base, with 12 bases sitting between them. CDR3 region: CASSFQGAQETQYF. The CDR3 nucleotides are TGTGCCAGCAGCTTCCAAGGGGCCCAAGAGACCCAGTACTTC.

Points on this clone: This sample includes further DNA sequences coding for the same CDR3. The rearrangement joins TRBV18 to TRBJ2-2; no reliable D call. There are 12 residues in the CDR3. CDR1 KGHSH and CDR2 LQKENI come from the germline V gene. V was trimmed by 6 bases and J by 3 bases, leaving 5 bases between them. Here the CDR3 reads CASSPDTGELFF. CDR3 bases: TGTGCCAGCTCCCCAGACACCGGGGAGCTGTTTTTT.

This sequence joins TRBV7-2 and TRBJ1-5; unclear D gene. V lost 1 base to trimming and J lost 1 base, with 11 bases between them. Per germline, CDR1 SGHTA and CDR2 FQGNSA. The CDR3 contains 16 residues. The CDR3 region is CASSLGGGKSNQPQHF. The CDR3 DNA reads TGTGCCAGCAGCTTAGGGGGAGGGAAGAGCAATCAGCCCCAGCATTTT.

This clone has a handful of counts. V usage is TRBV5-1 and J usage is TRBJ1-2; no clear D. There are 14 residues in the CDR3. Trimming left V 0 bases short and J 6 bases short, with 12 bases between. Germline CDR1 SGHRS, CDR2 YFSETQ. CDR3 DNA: TGCGCCAGCAGCTTGGAGCGTGCAGGCCATGGCTACACCTTC. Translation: CASSLERAGHGYTF.

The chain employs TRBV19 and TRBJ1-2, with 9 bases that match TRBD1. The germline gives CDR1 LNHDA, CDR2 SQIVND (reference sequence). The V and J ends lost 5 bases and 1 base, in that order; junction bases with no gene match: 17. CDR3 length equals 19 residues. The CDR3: CASSPRQGGSRFGNYGYTF. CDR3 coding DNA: TGTGCCAGTAGTCCCCGACAGGGGGGCAGTCGGTTCGGTAACTATGGCTACACCTTC.

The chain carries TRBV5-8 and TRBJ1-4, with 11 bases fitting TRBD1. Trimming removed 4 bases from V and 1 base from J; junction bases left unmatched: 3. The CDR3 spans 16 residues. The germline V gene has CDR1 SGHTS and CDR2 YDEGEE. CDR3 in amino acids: CASSLGQGVTNEKLFF. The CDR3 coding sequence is TGTGCCAGCAGCCTGGGACAGGGGGTAACTAATGAAAAACTGTTTTTT.

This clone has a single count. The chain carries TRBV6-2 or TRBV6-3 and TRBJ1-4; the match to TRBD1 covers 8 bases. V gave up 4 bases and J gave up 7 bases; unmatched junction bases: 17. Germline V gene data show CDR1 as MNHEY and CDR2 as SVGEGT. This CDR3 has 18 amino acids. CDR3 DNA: TGTGCCAGCAGTTCCTCCCCGGGGCAGGGGGCGCGAAGTGAAAAACTGTTTTTT. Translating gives CASSSSPGQGARSEKLFF.

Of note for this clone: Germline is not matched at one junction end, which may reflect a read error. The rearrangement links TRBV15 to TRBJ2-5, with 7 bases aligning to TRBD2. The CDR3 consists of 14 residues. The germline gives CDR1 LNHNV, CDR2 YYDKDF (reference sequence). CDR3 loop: CATSGERGLETQYF. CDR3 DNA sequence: TGTGCCACCAGCGGAGAGCGGGGTCTCGAGACCCAGTACTTC.

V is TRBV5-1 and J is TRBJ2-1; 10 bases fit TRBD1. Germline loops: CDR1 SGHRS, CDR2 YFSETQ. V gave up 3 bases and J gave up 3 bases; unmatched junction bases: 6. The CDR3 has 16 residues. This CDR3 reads CASSSGDRGYYNEQFF. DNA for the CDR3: TGCGCCAGCAGCTCCGGGGACAGGGGCTACTACAATGAGCAGTTCTTC. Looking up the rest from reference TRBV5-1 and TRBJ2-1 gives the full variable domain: KAGVTQTPRYLIKTRGQQVTLSCSPISGHRSVSWYQQTPGQGLQFLFEYFSETQRNKGNFPGRFSGRQFSNSRSEMNVSTLELGDSALYLCASSSGDRGYYNEQFFGPGTRLTVL.

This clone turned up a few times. CDR3 region: CASRSDRNSPLHF. The CDR3 nucleotides read TGTGCCAGCAGGTCGGACAGAAATTCACCCCTCCACTTT. This chain connects TRBV7-2 to TRBJ1-6; D might be TRBD1 (6 bases). The CDR3 sequence is 13 residues long. CDR1 and CDR2 from the germline V gene are SGHTA and FQGNSA. V was cut by 6 bases and J by 7 bases, with 10 bases left in between.

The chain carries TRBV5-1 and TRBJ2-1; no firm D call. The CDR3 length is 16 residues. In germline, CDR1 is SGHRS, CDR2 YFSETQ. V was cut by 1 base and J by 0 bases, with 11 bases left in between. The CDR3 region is CASSLWYISSYNEQFF. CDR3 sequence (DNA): TGCGCCAGCAGCTTGTGGTACATCAGCTCCTACAATGAGCAGTTCTTC.

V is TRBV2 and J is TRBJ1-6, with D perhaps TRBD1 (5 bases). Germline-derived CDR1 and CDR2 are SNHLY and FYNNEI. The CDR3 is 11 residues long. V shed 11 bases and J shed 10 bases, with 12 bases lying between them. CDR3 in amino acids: CAGGGDSPLHF. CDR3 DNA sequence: TGTGCCGGTGGGGGTGACTCACCCCTCCACTTT.

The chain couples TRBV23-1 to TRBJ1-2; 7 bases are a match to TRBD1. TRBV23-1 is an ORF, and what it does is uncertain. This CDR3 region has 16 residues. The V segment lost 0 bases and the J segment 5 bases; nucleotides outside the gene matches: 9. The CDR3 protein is CASSQSGGGGFYGYTF. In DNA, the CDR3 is TGCGCCAGCAGTCAATCGGGGGGAGGGGGCTTTTATGGCTACACCTTC.

The DNA for the CDR3 is TGTGCCAGCAGCCGCCGGGGAGATATCTACGAGCAGTACTTC. Translating it yields CASSRRGDIYEQYF. The chain has TRBV6-2 or TRBV6-3 and TRBJ2-7, with D perhaps matching TRBD2 (5 bases). Trimming took off 6 bases at V and 3 bases at J, with 15 bases between the two ends. CDR3 length equals 14 residues. Per the germline V gene, CDR1 is MNHEY and CDR2 is SVGEGT.

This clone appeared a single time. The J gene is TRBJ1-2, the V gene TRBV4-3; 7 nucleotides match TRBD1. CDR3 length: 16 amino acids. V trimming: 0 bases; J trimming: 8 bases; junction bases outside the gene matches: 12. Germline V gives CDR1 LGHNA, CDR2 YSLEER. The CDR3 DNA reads TGCGCCAGCAGCCAAGATGGTTTGACAGGGTTTGGGGGCTACACCTTC. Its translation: CASSQDGLTGFGGYTF.

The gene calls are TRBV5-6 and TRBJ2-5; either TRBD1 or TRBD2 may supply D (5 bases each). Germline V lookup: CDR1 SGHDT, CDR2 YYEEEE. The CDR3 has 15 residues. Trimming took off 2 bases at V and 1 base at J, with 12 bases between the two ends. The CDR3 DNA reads TGTGCCAGCAGCTTCGGGGCGGGTATCCAAGAGACCCAGTACTTC. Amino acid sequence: CASSFGAGIQETQYF.

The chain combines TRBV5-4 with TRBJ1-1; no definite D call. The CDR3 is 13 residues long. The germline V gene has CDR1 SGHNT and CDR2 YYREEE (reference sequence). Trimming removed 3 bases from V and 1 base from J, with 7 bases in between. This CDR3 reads CASSYGGNTEAFF. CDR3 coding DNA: TGTGCCAGCAGCTACGGAGGGAACACTGAAGCTTTCTTT.

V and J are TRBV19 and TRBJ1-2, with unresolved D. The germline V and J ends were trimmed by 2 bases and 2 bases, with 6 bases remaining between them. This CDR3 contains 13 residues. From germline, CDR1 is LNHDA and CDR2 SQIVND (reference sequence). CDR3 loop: CASSILGNYGYTF. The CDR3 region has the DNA TGTGCCAGTAGTATACTAGGGAACTATGGCTACACCTTC.

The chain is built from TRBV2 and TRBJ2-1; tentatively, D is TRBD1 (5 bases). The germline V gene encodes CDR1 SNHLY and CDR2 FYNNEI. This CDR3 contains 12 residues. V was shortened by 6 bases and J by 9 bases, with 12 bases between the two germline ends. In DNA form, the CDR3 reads TGTGCCAGCAGCAAAGGGGTGGTTGAGCAGTTCTTC. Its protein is CASSKGVVEQFF. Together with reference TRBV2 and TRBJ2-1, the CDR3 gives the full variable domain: EPEVTQTPSHQVTQMGQEVILRCVPISNHLYFYWYRQILGQKVEFLVSFYNNEISEKSEIFDDQFSVERPDGSNFTLKIRSTKLEDSAMYFCASSKGVVEQFFGPGTRLTVL.

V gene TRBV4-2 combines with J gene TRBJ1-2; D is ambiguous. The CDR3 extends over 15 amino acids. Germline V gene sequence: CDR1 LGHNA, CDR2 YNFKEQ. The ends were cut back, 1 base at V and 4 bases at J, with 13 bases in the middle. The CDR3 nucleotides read TGTGCCAGCAGCCAAGGGTATTCGGTGAGCTATGGCTACACCTTC. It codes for CASSQGYSVSYGYTF.

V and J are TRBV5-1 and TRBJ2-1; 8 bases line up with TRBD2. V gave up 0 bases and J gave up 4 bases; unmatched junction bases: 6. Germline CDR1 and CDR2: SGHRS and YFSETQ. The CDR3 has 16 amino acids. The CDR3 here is CASSLAPGGGYNEQFF. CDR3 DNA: TGCGCCAGCAGCTTGGCCCCGGGAGGGGGTTACAATGAGCAGTTCTTC.

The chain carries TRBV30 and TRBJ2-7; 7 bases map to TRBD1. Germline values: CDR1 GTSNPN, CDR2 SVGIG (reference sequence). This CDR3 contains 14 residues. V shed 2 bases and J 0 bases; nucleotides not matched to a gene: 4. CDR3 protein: CAWSTAGGSYEQYF. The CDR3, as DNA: TGTGCCTGGAGTACAGCAGGGGGCTCCTACGAGCAGTACTTC.

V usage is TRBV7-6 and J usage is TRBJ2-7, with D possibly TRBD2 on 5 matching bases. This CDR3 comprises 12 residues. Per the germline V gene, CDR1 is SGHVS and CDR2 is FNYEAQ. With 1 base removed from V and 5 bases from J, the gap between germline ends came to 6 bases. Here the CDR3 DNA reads TGTGCCAGCAGCTTAGGAGGGCACGAGCAGTACTTC. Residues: CASSLGGHEQYF.

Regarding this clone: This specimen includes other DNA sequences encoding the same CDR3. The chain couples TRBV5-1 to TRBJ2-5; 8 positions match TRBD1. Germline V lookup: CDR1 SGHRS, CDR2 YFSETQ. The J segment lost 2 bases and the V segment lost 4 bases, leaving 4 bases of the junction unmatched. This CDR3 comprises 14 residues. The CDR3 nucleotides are TGCGCCAGCAGCCCCGGGACAGGACAAGAGACCCAGTACTTC. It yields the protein CASSPGTGQETQYF.

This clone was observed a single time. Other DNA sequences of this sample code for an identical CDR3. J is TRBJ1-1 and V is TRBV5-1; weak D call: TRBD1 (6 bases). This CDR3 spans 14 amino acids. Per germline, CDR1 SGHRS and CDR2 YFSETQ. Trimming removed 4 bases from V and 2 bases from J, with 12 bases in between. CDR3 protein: CASSLQGSNTEAFF. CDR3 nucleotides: TGCGCCAGCAGCCTACAGGGCAGTAACACTGAAGCTTTCTTT.

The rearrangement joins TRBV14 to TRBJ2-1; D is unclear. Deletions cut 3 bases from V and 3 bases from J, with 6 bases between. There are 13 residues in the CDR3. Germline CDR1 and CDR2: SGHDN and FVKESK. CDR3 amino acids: CASSQEVYNEQFF. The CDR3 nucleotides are TGTGCCAGCAGCCAGGAAGTCTACAATGAGCAGTTCTTC.

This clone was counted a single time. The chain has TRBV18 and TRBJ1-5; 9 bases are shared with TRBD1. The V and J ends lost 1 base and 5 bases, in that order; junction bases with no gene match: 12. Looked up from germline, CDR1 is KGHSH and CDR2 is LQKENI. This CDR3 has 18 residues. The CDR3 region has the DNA TGTGCCAGCTCACCACAGGACAGGGGAGTTGGGAAAGATCAGCCCCAGCATTTT. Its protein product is CASSPQDRGVGKDQPQHF.

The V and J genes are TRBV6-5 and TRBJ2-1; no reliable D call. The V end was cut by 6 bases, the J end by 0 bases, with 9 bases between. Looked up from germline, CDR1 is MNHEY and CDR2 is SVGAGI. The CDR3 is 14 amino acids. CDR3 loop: CASRRSSSYNEQFF. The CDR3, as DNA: TGTGCCAGCAGGAGGTCGAGCTCCTACAATGAGCAGTTCTTC.

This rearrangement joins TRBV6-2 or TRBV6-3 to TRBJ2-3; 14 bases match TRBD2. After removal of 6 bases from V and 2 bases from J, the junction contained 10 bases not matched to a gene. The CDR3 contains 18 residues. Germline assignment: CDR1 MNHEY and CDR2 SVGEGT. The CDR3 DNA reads TGTGCCAGCAGCGCAGGACTAGCGGGGGGCCCAAACACAGATACGCAGTATTTT. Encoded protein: CASSAGLAGGPNTDTQYF.

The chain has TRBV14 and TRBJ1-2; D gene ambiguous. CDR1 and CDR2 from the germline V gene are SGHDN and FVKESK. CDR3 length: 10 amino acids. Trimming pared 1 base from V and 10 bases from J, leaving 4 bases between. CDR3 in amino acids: CASSQVAYTF. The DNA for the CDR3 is TGTGCCAGCAGCCAAGTTGCCTACACCTTC.